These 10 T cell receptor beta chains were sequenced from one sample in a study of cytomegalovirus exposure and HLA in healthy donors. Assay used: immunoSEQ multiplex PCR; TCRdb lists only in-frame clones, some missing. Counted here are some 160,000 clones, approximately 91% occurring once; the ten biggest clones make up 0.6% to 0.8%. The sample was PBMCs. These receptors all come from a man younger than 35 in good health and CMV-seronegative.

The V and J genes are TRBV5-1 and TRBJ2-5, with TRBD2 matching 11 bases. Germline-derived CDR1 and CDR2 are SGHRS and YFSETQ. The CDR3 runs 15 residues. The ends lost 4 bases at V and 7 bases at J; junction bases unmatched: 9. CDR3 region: CASSPGLAVSGTQYF. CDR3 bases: TGCGCCAGCAGCCCGGGACTAGCGGTTTCGGGGACCCAGTACTTC.

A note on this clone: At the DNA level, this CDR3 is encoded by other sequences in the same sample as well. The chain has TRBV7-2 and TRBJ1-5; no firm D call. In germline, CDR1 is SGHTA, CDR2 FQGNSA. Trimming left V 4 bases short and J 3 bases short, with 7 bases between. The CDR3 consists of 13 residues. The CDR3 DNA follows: TGTGCCAGCAGCTCCCTCCTCAATCAGCCCCAGCATTTT. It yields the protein CASSSLLNQPQHF.

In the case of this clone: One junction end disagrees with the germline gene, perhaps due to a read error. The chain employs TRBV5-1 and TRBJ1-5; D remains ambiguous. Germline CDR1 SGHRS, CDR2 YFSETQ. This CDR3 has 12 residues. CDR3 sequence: CASRLANQPQHF. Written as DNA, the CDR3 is TGCGCCAGCAGGTTGGCGAATCAGCCCCAGCATTTT.

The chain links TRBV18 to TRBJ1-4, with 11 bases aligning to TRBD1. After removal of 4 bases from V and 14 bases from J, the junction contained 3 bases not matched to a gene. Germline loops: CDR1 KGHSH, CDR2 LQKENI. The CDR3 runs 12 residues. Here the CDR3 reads CASSRRTGGLFF. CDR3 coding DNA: TGTGCCAGCTCACGACGGACAGGGGGCCTGTTTTTT.

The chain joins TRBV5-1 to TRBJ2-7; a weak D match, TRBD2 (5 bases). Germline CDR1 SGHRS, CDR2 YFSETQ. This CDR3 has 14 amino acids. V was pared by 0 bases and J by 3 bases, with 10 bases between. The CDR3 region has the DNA TGCGCCAGCAGCTTGGCCCCGGGAATCTACGAGCAGTACGTC. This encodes CASSLAPGIYEQYV.

The CDR3 is CASSEGTGGLYGYTF. For the CDR3, the DNA is TGTGCCAGCAGTGAAGGGACAGGGGGTCTGTATGGCTACACCTTC. This rearrangement joins TRBV6-1 to TRBJ1-2, with 10 bases that match TRBD1. Germline V lookup: CDR1 MNHNS, CDR2 SASEGT. Unmatched junction bases numbered 4, after V lost 1 base and J lost 5 bases. The CDR3 has 15 residues.

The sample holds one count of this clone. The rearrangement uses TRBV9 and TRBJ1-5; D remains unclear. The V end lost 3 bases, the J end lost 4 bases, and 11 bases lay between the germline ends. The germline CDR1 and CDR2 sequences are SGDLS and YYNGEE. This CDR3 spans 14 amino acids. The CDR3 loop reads CASSDEGGNQPQHF. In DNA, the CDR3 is TGTGCCAGCAGCGATGAGGGAGGGAATCAGCCCCAGCATTTT.

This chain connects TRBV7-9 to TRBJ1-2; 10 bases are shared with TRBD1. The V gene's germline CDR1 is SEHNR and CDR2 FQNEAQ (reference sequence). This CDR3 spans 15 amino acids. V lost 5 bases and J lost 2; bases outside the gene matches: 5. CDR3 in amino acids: CASSPSGQGNYGYTF. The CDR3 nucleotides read TGTGCCAGCAGCCCTTCGGGACAGGGGAACTATGGCTACACCTTC.

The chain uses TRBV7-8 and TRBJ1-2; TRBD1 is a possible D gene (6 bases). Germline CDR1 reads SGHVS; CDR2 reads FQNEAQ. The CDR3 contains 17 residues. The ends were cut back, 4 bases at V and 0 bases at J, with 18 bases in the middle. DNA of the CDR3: TGTGCCAGCAGCTCACAACCGAGGACAGTTACTAACTATGGCTACACCTTC. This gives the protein CASSSQPRTVTNYGYTF.

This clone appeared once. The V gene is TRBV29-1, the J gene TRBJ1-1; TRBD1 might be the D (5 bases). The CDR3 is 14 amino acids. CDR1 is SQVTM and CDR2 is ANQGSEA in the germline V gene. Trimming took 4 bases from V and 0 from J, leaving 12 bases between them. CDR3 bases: TGCAGCGTTGTGGGAGGGGCCCTGAACACTGAAGCTTTCTTT. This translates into CSVVGGALNTEAFF.